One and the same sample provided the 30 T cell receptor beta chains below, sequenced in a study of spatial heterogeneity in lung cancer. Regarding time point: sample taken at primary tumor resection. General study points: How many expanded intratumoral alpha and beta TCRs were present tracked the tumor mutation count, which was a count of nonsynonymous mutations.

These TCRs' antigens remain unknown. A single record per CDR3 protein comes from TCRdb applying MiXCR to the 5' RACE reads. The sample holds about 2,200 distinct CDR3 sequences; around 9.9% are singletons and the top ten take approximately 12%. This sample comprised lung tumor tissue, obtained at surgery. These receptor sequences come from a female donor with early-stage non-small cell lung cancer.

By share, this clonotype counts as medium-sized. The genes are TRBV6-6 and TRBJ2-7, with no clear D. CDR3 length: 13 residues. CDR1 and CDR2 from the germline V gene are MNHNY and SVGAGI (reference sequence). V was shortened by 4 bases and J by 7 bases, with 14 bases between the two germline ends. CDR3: CASSSQLWGEQYF. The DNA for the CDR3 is TGTGCCAGCAGTTCGCAGCTTTGGGGTGAGCAGTACTTC.

The CDR3 sequence is CASSLKGLTGPFSEETQYF. Here the CDR3 DNA reads TGTGCCAGCAGCCTGAAGGGATTGACAGGCCCCTTCTCAGAAGAGACCCAGTACTTC. The gene calls are TRBV5-6 and TRBJ2-5; tentative D call: TRBD1 (6 bases). The V and J ends lost 4 bases and 3 bases respectively, with 28 bases between them. The CDR3 sequence is 19 residues long. Germline V gene sequence: CDR1 SGHDT, CDR2 YYEEEE.

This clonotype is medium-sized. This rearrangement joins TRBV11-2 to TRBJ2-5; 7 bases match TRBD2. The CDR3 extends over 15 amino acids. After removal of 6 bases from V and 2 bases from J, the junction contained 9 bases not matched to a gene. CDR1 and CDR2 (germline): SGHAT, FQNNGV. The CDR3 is CASRPLAGVQETQYF. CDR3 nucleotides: TGTGCCAGCAGGCCGCTCGCGGGGGTACAAGAGACCCAGTACTTC.

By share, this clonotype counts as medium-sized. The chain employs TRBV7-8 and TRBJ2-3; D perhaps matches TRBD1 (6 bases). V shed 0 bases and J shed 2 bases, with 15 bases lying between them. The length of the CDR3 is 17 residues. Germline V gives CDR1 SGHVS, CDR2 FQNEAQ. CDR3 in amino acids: CASSLAQQGTATDTQYF. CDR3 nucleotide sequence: TGTGCCAGCAGCTTAGCACAGCAGGGGACGGCCACAGATACGCAGTATTTT.

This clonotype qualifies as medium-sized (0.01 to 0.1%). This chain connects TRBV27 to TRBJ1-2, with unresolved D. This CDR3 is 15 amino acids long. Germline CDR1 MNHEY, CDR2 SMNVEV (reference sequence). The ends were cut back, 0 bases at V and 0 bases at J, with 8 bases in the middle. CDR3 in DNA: TGTGCCAGCAGTTTATCTGTTCGTTCTAACTATGGCTACACCTTC. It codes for CASSLSVRSNYGYTF.

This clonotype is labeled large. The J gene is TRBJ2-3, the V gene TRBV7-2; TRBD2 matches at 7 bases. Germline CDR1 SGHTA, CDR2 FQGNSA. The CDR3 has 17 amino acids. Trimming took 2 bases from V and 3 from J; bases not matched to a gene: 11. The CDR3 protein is CASSLRPGPGGTDTQYF. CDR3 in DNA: TGTGCCAGCAGCTTACGCCCCGGCCCCGGGGGGACAGATACGCAGTATTTT.

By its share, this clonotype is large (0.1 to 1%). Here the CDR3 DNA reads TGCGCCAGCAGCTGGGCCCCGGGACAGCCTACGAACACCGGGGAGCTGTTTTTT. The encoded protein is CASSWAPGQPTNTGELFF. This sequence joins TRBV5-1 and TRBJ2-2, with 7 positions matching TRBD1. V gave up 3 bases and J gave up 0 bases; unmatched junction bases: 11. The CDR3 contains 18 residues. The germline V gene encodes CDR1 SGHRS and CDR2 YFSETQ. The full variable domain, its missing parts supplied by reference TRBV5-1 and TRBJ2-2, is KAGVTQTPRYLIKTRGQQVTLSCSPISGHRSVSWYQQTPGQGLQFLFEYFSETQRNKGNFPGRFSGRQFSNSRSEMNVSTLELGDSALYLCASSWAPGQPTNTGELFFGEGSRLTVL.

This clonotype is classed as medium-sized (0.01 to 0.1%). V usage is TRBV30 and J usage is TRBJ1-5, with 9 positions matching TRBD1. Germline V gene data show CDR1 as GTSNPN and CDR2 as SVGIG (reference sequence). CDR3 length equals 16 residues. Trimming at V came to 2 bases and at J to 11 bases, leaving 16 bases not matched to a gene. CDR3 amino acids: CAWSHPGTGGQMTQHF. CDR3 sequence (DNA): TGTGCCTGGAGTCACCCCGGAACAGGGGGCCAGATGACCCAGCATTTT.

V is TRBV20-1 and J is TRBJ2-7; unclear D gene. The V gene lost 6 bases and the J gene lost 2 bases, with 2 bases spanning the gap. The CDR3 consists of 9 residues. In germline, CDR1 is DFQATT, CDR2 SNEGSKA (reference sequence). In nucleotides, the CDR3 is TGCAGTGCCGCCTACGAGCAGTACTTC. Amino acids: CSAAYEQYF.

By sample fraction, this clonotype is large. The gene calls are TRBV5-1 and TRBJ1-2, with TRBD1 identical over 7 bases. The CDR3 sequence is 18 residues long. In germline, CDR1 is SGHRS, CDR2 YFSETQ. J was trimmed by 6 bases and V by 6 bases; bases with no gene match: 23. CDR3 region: CASTLGSGTVLSPDGYTF. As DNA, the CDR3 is TGCGCCAGCACCTTAGGCTCCGGGACAGTCCTATCCCCGGATGGCTACACCTTC.

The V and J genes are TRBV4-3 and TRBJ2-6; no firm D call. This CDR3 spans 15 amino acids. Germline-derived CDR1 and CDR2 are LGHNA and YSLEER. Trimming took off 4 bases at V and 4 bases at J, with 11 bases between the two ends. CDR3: CASSPEFFGANVLTF. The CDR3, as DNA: TGCGCCAGCAGCCCTGAGTTTTTCGGGGCCAACGTCCTGACTTTC.

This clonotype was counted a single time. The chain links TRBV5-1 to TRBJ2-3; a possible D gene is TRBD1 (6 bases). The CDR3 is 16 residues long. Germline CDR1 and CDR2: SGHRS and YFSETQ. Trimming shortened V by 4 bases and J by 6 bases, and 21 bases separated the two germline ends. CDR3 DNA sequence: TGCGCCAGCAGCGCATCGGGACAAGCTTCCGGCGATACGCAGTATTTT. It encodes CASSASGQASGDTQYF.

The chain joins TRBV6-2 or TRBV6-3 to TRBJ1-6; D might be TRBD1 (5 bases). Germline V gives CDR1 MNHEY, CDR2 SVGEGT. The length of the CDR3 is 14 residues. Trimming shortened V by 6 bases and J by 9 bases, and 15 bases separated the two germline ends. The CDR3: CASSRGQSGSPLHF. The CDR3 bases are TGTGCCAGCAGCCGCGGACAATCTGGTTCACCCCTCCACTTT.

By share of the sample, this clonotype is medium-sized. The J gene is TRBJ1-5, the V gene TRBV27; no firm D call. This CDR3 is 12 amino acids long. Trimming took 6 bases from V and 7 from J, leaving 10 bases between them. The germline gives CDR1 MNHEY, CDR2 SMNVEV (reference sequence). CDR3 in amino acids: CASREGGQPQHF. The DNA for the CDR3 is TGTGCCAGCAGAGAGGGAGGACAGCCCCAGCATTTT.

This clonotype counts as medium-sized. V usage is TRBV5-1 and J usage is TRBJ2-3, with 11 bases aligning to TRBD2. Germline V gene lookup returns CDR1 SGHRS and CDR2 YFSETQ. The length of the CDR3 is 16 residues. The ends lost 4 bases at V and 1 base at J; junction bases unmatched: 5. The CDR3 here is CASSQPLAGGTDTQYF. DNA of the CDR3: TGCGCCAGCAGCCAACCACTAGCGGGGGGCACAGATACGCAGTATTTT. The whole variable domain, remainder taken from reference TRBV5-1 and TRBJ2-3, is KAGVTQTPRYLIKTRGQQVTLSCSPISGHRSVSWYQQTPGQGLQFLFEYFSETQRNKGNFPGRFSGRQFSNSRSEMNVSTLELGDSALYLCASSQPLAGGTDTQYFGPGTRLTVL.

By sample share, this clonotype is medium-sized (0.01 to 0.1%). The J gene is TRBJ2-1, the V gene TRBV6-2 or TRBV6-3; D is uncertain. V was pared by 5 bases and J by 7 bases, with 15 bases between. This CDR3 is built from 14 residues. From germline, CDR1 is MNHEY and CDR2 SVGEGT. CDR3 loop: CASSGLTGANEQFF. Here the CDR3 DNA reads TGTGCCAGCAGTGGGCTCACTGGAGCAAATGAGCAGTTCTTC.

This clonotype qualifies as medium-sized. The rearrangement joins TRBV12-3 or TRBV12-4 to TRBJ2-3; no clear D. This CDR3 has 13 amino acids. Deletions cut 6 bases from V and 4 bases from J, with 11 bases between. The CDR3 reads CASRPISSDTQYF. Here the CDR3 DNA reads TGTGCCAGCAGACCCATAAGCTCAGATACGCAGTATTTT.

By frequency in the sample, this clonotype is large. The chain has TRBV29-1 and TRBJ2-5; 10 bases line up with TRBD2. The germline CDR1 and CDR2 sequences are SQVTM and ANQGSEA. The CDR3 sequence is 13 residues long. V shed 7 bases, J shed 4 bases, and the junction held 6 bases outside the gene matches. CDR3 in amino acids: CSATRTSGETQYF. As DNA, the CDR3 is TGCAGCGCCACTAGGACTAGCGGAGAGACCCAGTACTTC.

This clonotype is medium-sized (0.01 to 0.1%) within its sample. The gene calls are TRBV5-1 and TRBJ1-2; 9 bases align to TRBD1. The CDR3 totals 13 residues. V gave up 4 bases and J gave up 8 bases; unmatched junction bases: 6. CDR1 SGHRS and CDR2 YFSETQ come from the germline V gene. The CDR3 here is CASSLGQGKGYTF. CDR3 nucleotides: TGCGCCAGCAGCCTTGGACAGGGGAAGGGCTACACCTTC.

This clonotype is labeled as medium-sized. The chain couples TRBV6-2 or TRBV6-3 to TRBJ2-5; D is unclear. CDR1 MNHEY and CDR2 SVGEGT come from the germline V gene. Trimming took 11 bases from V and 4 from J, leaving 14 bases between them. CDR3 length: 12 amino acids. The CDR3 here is CASKPPGETQYF. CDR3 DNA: TGTGCCTCCAAACCCCCAGGAGAGACCCAGTACTTC.

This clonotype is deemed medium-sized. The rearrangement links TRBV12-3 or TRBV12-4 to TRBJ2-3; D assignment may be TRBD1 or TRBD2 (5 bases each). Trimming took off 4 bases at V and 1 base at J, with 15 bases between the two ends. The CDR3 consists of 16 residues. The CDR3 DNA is TGTGCCAGCAGTTCGGCCGGGACCTTACGCACAGATACGCAGTATTTT. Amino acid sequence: CASSSAGTLRTDTQYF.

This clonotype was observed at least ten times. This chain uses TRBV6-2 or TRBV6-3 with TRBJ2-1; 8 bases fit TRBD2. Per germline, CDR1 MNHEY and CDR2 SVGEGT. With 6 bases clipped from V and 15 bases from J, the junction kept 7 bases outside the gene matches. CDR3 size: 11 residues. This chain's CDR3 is CASRTRGEPFF. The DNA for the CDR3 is TGTGCCAGCAGGACGCGGGGGGAACCGTTCTTC.

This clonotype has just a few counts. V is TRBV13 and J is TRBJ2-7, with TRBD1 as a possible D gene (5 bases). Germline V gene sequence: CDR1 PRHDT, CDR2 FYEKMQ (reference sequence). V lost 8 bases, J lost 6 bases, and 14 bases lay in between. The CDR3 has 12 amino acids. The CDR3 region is CASGQGSREQYF. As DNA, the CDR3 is TGTGCCAGCGGCCAGGGATCTCGCGAGCAGTACTTC.

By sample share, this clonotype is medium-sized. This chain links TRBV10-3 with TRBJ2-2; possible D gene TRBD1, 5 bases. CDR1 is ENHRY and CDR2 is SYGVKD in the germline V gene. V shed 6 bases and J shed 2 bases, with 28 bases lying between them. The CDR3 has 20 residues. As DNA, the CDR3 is TGTGCCATCAGATTGCTAGATCATGACGCCCTCGACAGTAACACCGGGGAGCTGTTTTTT. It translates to CAIRLLDHDALDSNTGELFF.

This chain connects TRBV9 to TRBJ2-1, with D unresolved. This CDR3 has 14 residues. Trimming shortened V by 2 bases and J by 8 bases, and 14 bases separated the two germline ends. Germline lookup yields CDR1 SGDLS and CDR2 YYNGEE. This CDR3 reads CASSVPERAHEQFF. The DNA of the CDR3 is TGTGCCAGCAGCGTCCCCGAAAGGGCCCATGAGCAGTTCTTC.

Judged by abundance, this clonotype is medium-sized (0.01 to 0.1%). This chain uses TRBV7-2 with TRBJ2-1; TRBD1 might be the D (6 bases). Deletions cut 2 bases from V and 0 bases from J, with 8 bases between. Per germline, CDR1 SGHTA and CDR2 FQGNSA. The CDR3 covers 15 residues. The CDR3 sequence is CASSLRGNSYNEQFF. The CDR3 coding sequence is TGTGCCAGCAGCTTAAGGGGGAACTCCTACAATGAGCAGTTCTTC.

CDR3 protein: CAAGGASYNEQFF. CDR3 nucleotide sequence: TGTGCCGCGGGAGGGGCCTCCTACAATGAGCAGTTCTTC. V usage is TRBV19 and J usage is TRBJ2-1; TRBD2 matches 9 bases. With 11 bases clipped from V and 0 bases from J, the junction kept 2 bases outside the gene matches. The CDR3 is 13 residues long. Looked up from germline, CDR1 is LNHDA and CDR2 is SQIVND (reference sequence). The complete variable domain, with remaining parts taken from reference TRBV19 and TRBJ2-1, reads DGGITQSPKYLFRKEGQNVTLSCEQNLNHDAMYWYRQDPGQGLRLIYYSQIVNDFQKGDIAEGYSVSREKKESFPLTVTSAQKNPTAFYLCAAGGASYNEQFFGPGTRLTVL.

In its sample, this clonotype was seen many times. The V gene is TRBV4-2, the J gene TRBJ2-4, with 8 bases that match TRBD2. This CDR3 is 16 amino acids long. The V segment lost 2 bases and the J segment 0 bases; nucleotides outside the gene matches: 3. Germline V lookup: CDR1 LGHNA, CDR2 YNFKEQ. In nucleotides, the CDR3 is TGTGCCAGCAGCCAACGGGGGGGGCTAGCCAAAAACATTCAGTACTTC. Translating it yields CASSQRGGLAKNIQYF.

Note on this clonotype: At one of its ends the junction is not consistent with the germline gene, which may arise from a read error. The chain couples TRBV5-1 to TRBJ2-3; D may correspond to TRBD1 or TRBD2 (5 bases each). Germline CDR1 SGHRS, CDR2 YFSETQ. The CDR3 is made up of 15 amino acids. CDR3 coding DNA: TGCGCCAGCAGCTTGGATCGGGGCGGCACGGATACGCAGTATTTT. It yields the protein CASSLDRGGTDTQYF.

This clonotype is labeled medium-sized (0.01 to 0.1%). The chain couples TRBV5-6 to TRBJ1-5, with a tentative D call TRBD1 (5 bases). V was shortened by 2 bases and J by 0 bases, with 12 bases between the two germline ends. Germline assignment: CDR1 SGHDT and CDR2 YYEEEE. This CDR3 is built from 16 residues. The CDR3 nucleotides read TGTGCCAGCAGCTTCAGGGACGGAGGTAGCAATCAGCCCCAGCATTTT. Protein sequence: CASSFRDGGSNQPQHF.